This T cell receptor beta chain came from a study of T cells in Graves' hyperthyroidism and ophthalmopathy. Findings of the study overall: Blood also contained most expanded thyroid clonotypes above 0.001. Model-based prediction identified ophthalmopathy a median about 6 months prior to its onset.

The germline gives CDR1 SEHNR, CDR2 FQNEAQ (reference sequence). This CDR3 is 12 amino acids long. V gave up 11 bases and J gave up 4 bases, with 15 bases separating them. Uncontrolled infection, other autoimmune disease, pregnancy and lactation each barred patients from inclusion. This clonotype was seen many times. The antigen remains undetermined. TCR beta CDR3 region amplification was performed from RNA transcripts. HTBI primers were used for first-round RT-PCR of the TCR CDR3. TCRdb independently ran MiXCR on the multiplex PCR reads; one entry per CDR3 protein. The sample has about 660,000 distinct CDR3 sequences, over 40% seen once.

Sequenced sample: peripheral blood or thyroid tissue (not recorded which). This clonotype was obtained from an adult man with Graves' disease, either hyperthyroidism or ophthalmopathy (not recorded which). The V gene is TRBV7-9, the J gene TRBJ2-7; maybe TRBD1 (7 bases). As DNA, the CDR3 is TGTGCCTTATCCGGGGGACAGTACGAGCAGTACTTC. Its translation: CALSGGQYEQYF.